This TCR beta chain was recovered during a study of T cell clonality in common variable immunodeficiency. Study results and caveats: In common variable immunodeficiency, TCR beta chains reportedly carried fewer deletions and N-nucleotide insertions. Shared TCRbeta clones were fewer between CVID subjects than controls.

Blood samples were heparinized, about 5 to 9 ml per donor. This table comes from immunoSEQ multiplex PCR, and its TCRdb copy is limited to in-frame clones, with some not included. In total the sample includes around 32,000 clones, none of them seen once. This clone was found many times. Its target is not known. Read data end 3 residues before the CDR3 end; the end is taken from the germline J gene. Trimming cost V 3 bases and J 8 bases; bases outside gene matches: 9. This CDR3 region has 17 residues. In germline, CDR1 is KGHSH, CDR2 LQKENI. This rearrangement joins TRBV18 to TRBJ2-1; TRBD2 agrees at 14 bases. The receptor's source is a person between 18 and 75 years old in good health. The sequenced sample consisted of peripheral blood mononuclear cells. The CDR3 bases that were read are TGTGCCAGCTCACCGGGACTAGCGGGAGTCGGGGCTGATGAG. The encoded protein is CASSPGLAGVGADE. The CDR3, in full, reads CASSPGLAGVGADEQFF.